Sequencing of this T cell receptor (beta chain) was carried out in a study of T cell repertoires in cytomegalovirus infection (dated by TCRdb to 2018 to 2020). Background on the whole study: The peptide stimulations were aimed at well-studied HLA-B-restricted epitopes as well as recently identified HLA-C-restricted CMV epitopes, whose presentation resists viral immunomodulation. Donor HLA type was relevant to the analysis, because carriage of CMV infection together with the matching HLA type was indicated by public TCR beta signatures. Points the paper makes about the study in general: The ex vivo response was dominated by HLA-C-restricted CMV-specific TCR beta clonotypes, and the single most frequent clonotype in two of eight donors was supplied by these HLA-C-restricted clonotypes. Carriers of CMV infection plus the relevant HLA type were discriminated by the cumulative frequency of public TCR beta family members in the study cohort and in an independent roughly 320-donor cohort.

The instrument given in TCRdb is Illumina HiSeq 1500. TCRdb reprocessed the public reads (quality trimming at Q25 with fastp, clone calling with MiXCR) and kept in-frame beta chains. Every entry covers one CDR3 protein and lists the most common genes and DNA from its rows. The sample table lists about 480,000 distinct CDR3 sequences, 33% of them with a count of one. The top ten clones comprise 15% to 20% of the sample. CDR1 and CDR2 are drawn from the germline V gene: SGHVS, FNYEAQ. Spanning cysteine to phenylalanine, the CDR3 consists of 16 amino acids. Of the read, only the CDR3 DNA is kept; its 48 bases are in frame from base 1. V loses 5 bases at its end and J loses 5 bases; junction bases beyond the gene matches: 12. This clonotype was recorded a few times. No antigen is known for it. Base-call qualities are not available, and no considerably larger clone is one nucleotide away. The sample's treatment or condition, from its label and the paper: in vitro stimulation with specific CMV peptide epitopes to enrich CMV-specific T cells.

This clonotype was obtained from a human donor in good health (CMV status not recorded). Some clones in this sample may be carry-over from other donors' samples. The chain couples TRBV7-6 to TRBJ2-7, and TRBD1 aligns with 10 junction nucleotides. The material was cultured PBMCs, obtained from culture after CMV antigen stimulation. The nucleotide sequence reads as follows: TGTGCCAGCAGCCGAACTCGGACAGGGGGGACCGACGAGCAGTACTTC. Its coded protein is CASSRTRTGGTDEQYF.